This entry describes one T cell receptor beta chain. Its antigen remains unidentified. This sample is part of a study of cytomegalovirus exposure and HLA in healthy donors. Study in general: Earlier work reported 117 million unique TCR beta sequences from 150 million to 200 million T cells. Study-wide results and limits: Most TCR sequences showed up rarely, but some public TCRs showed up in many donors. In a later analysis, TCR beta V- and J-gene trimming showed a link to a missense DCLRE1C variant.

The germline V gene has CDR1 SNHLY and CDR2 FYNNEI. V lost 4 bases, J lost 5 bases, and 10 bases stayed unmatched. The CDR3 loop spans 15 amino acids. Use of 60 Vbeta and 13 Jbeta primers characterized the PCR. The assay was immunoSEQ multiplex PCR, and TCRdb's table has in-frame clones only and misses some. The repertoire includes about 130,000 clones, approximately 75% of them detected once, and roughly 4% sits in the top ten. The chain carries TRBV2 and TRBJ1-2, with 7 bases matching TRBD1. This receptor was obtained from a man aged 50-60 years in good health and CMV-seropositive. Material: PBMCs. CDR3 residues: CASSGEMTGWYGYTF. In nucleotides, the CDR3 is TGTGCCAGCAGTGGTGAGATGACAGGGTGGTATGGCTACACCTTC.